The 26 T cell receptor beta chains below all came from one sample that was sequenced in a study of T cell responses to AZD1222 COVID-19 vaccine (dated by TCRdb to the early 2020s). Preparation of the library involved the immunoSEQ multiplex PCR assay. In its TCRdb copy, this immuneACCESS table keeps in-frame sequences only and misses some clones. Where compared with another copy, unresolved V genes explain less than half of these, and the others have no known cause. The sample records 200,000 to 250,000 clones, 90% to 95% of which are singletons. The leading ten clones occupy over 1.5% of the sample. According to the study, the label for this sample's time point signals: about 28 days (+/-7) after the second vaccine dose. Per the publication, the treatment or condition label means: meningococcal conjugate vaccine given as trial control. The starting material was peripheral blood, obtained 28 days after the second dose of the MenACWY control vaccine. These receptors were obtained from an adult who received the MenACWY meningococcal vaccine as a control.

CDR3 in DNA: TGTGCCAGCAGCCTGGAGGCAGCCGAGGGCTCCTATGGCTACACCTTC. It translates to CASSLEAAEGSYGYTF. J is TRBJ1-2 and V is TRBV5-5, with D uncertain. This CDR3 comprises 16 residues. Per the germline V gene, CDR1 is SGHKS and CDR2 is YYEKEE (reference sequence). Trimming took 4 bases from V and 4 from J, leaving 20 bases between them.

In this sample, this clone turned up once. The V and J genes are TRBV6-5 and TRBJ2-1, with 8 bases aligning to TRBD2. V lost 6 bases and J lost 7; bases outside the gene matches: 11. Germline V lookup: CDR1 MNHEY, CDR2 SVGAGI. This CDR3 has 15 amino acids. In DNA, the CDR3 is TGTGCCAGCAGGAACGAGGTAGCGGGAATAAATGAGCAGTTCTTC. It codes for CASRNEVAGINEQFF.

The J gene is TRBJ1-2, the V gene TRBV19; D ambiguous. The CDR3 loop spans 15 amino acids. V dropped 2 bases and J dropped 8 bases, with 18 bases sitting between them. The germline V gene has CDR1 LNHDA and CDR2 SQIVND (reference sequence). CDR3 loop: CASSIYSGQLPGYTF. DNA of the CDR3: TGTGCCAGTAGTATATACAGTGGGCAGCTACCCGGCTACACCTTC.

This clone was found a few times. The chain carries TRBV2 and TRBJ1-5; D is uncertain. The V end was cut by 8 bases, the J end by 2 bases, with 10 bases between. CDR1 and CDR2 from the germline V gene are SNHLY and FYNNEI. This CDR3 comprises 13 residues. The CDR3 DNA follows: TGTGCCAGCCGGGCCCTAGGCAATCAGCCCCAGCATTTT. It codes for CASRALGNQPQHF.

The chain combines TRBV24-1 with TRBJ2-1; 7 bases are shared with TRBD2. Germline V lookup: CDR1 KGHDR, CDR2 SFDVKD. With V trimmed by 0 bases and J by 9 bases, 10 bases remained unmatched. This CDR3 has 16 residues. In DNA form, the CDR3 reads TGTGCCACCAGTGATTTGTGGGCGGGAGATCCCCCTGAGCAGTTCTTC. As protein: CATSDLWAGDPPEQFF.

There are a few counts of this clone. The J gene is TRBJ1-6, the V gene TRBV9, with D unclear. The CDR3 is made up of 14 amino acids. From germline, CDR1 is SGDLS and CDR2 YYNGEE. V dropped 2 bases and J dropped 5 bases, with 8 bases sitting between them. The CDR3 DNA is TGTGCCAGCAGCGTGAACAATCATAATTCACCCCTCCACTTT. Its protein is CASSVNNHNSPLHF.

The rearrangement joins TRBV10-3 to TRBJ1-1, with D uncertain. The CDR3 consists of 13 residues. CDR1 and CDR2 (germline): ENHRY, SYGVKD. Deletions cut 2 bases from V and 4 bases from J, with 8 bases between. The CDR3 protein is CAISEGRGTEAFF. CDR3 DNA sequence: TGTGCCATCAGTGAGGGGCGTGGCACTGAAGCTTTCTTT.

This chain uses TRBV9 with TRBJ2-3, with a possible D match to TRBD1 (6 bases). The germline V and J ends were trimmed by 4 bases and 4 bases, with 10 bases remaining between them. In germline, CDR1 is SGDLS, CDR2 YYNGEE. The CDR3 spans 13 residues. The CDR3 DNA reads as TGTGCCAGCAGCTCTTCAGGGGCAGATACGCAGTATTTT. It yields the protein CASSSSGADTQYF. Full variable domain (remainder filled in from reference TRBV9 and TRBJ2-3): DSGVTQTPKHLITATGQRVTLRCSPRSGDLSVYWYQQSLDQGLQFLIQYYNGEERAKGNILERFSAQQFPDLHSELNLSSLELGDSALYFCASSSSGADTQYFGPGTRLTVL.

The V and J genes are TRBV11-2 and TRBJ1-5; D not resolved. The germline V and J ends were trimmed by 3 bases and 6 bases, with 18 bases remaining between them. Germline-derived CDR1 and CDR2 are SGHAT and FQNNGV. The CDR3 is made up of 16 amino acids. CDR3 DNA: TGTGCCAGCAGCTTGGGTCTCGGGGTTAGCGGTCAGCCCCAGCATTTT. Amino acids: CASSLGLGVSGQPQHF.

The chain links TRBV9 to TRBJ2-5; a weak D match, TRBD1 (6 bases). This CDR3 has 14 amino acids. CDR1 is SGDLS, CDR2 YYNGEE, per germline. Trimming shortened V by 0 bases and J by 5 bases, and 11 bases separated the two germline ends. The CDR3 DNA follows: TGTGCCAGCAGCGTAGTTGGACAGCCGGAGACCCAGTACTTC. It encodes CASSVVGQPETQYF.

CDR3 bases: TGCGCCAGCAGCCAAGATAGTTCGACGTCCTACAATGAGCAGTTCTTC. Protein sequence: CASSQDSSTSYNEQFF. V is TRBV4-3 and J is TRBJ2-1; D call uncertain. The V end was cut by 0 bases, the J end by 1 base, with 10 bases between. CDR1 LGHNA and CDR2 YSLEER come from the germline V gene. This CDR3 has 16 residues.

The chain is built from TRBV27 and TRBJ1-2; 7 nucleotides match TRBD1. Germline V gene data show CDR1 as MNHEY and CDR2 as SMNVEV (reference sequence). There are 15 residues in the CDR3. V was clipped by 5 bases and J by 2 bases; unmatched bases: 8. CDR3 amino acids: CASSQTGALNYGYTF. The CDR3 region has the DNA TGTGCCAGCAGTCAAACAGGGGCCCTCAACTATGGCTACACCTTC.

The CDR3 nucleotides read TGTGCCAGCAGCTTAAGGGCCCTTCGGAGCGGGGGCTACAATGAGCAGTTCTTC. This gives the protein CASSLRALRSGGYNEQFF. The chain has TRBV7-6 and TRBJ2-1; the match to TRBD2 covers 8 bases. The V segment lost 2 bases and the J segment 3 bases; nucleotides outside the gene matches: 12. The CDR3 has 18 residues. Germline CDR1 SGHVS, CDR2 FNYEAQ.

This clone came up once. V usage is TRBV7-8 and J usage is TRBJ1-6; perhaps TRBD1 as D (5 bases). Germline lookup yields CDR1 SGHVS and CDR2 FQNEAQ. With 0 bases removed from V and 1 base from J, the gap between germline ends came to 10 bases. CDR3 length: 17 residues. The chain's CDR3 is CASSLAGTASYNSPLHF. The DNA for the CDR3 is TGTGCCAGCAGCTTAGCCGGGACGGCTTCCTATAATTCACCCCTCCACTTT.

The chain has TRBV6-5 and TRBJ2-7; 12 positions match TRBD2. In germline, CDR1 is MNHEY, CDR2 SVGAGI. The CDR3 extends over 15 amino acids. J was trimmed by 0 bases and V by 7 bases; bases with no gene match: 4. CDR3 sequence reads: CASTKTSGSSYEQYF. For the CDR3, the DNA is TGTGCCAGCACCAAGACTAGCGGGAGCTCCTACGAGCAGTACTTC.

CDR3 in amino acids: CASSFSLAGGTGELFF. CDR3 coding DNA: TGTGCCAGCAGCTTTTCTCTAGCGGGAGGCACCGGGGAGCTGTTTTTT. This chain joins TRBV5-8 and TRBJ2-2, with 11 positions matching TRBD2. Germline assignment: CDR1 SGHTS and CDR2 YDEGEE. V lost 2 bases, J lost 4 bases, and 4 bases stayed unmatched. This CDR3 is built from 16 residues.

The chain's CDR3 is CASSPPRASLGYTF. DNA for the CDR3: TGTGCCAGCAGTCCTCCCCGGGCTTCCCTTGGCTACACCTTC. This chain connects TRBV28 to TRBJ1-2; no reliable D call. The CDR3 loop spans 14 amino acids. Trimming took 5 bases from V and 7 from J, leaving 17 bases between them. Germline values: CDR1 MDHEN, CDR2 SYDVKM.

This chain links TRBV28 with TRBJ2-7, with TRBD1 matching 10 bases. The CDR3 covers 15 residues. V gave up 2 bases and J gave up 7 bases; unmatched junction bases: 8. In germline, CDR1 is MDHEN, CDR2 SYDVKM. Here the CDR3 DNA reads TGTGCCAGCAGTTTACGGACAGGGGGTATCGGGGAGCAGTACTTC. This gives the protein CASSLRTGGIGEQYF.

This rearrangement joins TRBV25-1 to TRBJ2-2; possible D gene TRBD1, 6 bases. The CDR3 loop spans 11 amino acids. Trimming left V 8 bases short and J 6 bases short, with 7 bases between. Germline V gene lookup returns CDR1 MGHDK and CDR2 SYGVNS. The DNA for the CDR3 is TGTGCCAGCGGGGGCCCCGGGGAGCTGTTTTTT. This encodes CASGGPGELFF.

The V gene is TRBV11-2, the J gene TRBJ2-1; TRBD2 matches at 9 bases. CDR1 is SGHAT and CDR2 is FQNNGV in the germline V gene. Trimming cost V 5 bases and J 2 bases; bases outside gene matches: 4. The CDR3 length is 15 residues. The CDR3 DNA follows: TGTGCCAGCAGCCGAGGACTAGCGACCTACAATGAGCAGTTCTTC. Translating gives CASSRGLATYNEQFF.

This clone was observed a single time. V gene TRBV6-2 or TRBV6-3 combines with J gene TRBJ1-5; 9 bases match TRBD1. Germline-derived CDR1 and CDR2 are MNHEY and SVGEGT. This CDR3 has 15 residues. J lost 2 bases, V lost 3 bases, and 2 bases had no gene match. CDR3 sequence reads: CASSYRQGGNQPQHF. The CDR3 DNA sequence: TGTGCCAGCAGTTATAGACAGGGGGGCAATCAGCCCCAGCATTTT.

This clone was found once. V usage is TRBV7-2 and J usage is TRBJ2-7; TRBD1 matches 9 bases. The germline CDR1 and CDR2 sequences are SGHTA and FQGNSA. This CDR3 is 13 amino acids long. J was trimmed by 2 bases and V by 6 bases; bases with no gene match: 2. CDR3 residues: CASSTGGPYEQYF. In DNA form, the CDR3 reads TGTGCCAGCAGTACAGGGGGCCCCTACGAGCAGTACTTC.

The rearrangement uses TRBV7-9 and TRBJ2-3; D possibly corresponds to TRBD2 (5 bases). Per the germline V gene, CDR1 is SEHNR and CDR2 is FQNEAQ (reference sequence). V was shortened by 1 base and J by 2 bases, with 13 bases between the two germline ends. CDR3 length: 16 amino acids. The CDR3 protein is CASSLVMRVYTDTQYF. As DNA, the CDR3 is TGTGCCAGCAGCTTAGTGATGAGGGTCTACACAGATACGCAGTATTTT.

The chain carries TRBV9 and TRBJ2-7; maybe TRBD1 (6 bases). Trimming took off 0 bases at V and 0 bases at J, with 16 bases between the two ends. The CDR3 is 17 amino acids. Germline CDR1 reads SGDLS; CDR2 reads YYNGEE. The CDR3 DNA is TGTGCCAGCAGCGTAGGGCCCGCAGGGGCACGCTCCTACGAGCAGTACTTC. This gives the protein CASSVGPAGARSYEQYF.

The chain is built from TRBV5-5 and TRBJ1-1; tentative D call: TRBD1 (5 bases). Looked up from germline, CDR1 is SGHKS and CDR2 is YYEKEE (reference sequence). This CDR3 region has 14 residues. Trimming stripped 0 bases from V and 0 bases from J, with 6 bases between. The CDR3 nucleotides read TGTGCCAGCAGCTTGGGACAGATGAACACTGAAGCTTTCTTT. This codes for CASSLGQMNTEAFF.

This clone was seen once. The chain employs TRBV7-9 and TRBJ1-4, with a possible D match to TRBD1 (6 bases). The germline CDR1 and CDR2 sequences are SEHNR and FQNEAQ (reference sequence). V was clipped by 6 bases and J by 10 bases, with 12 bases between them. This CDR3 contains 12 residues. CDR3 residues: CASSLGGGKLFF. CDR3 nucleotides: TGTGCCAGCAGTTTGGGAGGGGGAAAACTGTTTTTT.